The rows below give T cell receptor beta chains drawn from one sample of a study of blood T cells in healthy people across ages. TCRdb processed the 5' RACE reads anew with MiXCR; each CDR3 protein has one entry. Of 1.5 million to 2 million distinct CDR3 sequences listed, roughly 27% are singletons. Sequenced input: blood. These receptors came from a woman aged 30 to 39 in good health. Each CDR3 is given with its conserved first and last residue. A D gene is named only where the DNA matches it firmly. Not every row has a clone size; where given, it reads once, few, many or a size class.

v_gene	j_gene	abundance	d_gene	len	CDR3nt	CDR3aa
TRBV24-1	TRBJ2-6	once	-	14	TGTGCCACCAGTGGGAATTCTGGGGCCAACGTCCTGACTTTC	CATSGNSGANVLTF
TRBV5-1	TRBJ2-1	few	-	13	TGCGCCAGCAGCCTGGACAGAATAGATGAGCAGTTCTTC	CASSLDRIDEQFF
TRBV29-1	TRBJ2-3	-	TRBD1	18	TGCAGCGCTCAGACGCAGGCGGTACTGAGGGGGCGCACAGATACGCAGTATTTT	CSAQTQAVLRGRTDTQYF
TRBV9	TRBJ1-2	-	-	15	TGTGCCAGCAGCGTAACTTTAGAGACAAACTATGGCTACACCTTC	CASSVTLETNYGYTF
TRBV2	TRBJ2-5	-	TRBD2	15	TGTGCCAGCAGTGAAATAACTAGCGGACAAGAGACCCAGTACTTC	CASSEITSGQETQYF
TRBV12-3/TRBV12-4	TRBJ1-2	-	-	14	TGTGCCAGCAGGCCAGGGAGCCCAGCGCATGGCTACACCTTC	CASRPGSPAHGYTF
TRBV20-1	TRBJ2-5	-	-	13	TGCAGTGCTAGGTCGGGGCAAGAAGAGACCCAGTACTTC	CSARSGQEETQYF
TRBV7-2	TRBJ2-7	-	TRBD1	15	TGTGCCAGCAGCAACCGGGGACAGGGCGACTACGAGCAGTACTTC	CASSNRGQGDYEQYF
TRBV27	TRBJ1-2	-	TRBD1	20	TGTGCCAGCAATCTAAATGGGACAGGGGAGCTGACAACGTCGAACTATGGCTACACCTTC	CASNLNGTGELTTSNYGYTF
TRBV30	TRBJ1-2	-	TRBD1	16	TGTGCCTGGAGTGCACCAAGGACAGGGAGGAACTATGGCTACACCTTC	CAWSAPRTGRNYGYTF
TRBV3-1	TRBJ1-5	many	-	12	TGTGCCAGCAGTCCCCTCGGGCAGCCCCAGCATTTT	CASSPLGQPQHF
TRBV2	TRBJ1-2	-	-	14	TGTGCCAGCAGGGTAGGGGGGGACGTCTATGGCTACACCTTC	CASRVGGDVYGYTF
TRBV12-3/TRBV12-4	TRBJ1-5	few	TRBD1	15	TGTGCCAGCAGTTTAGTCAGGGGGGCCAATCAGCCCCAGCATTTT	CASSLVRGANQPQHF
TRBV7-9	TRBJ2-7	few	TRBD1	15	TGTGCCAGCAGCTCTTGGGACAGGGGTGGTAGCGAGCAGTACTTC	CASSSWDRGGSEQYF
TRBV12-3/TRBV12-4	TRBJ2-3	-	-	16	TGTGCCAGCAGTCCCCGCGTAGCGATTAGCACAGATACGCAGTATTTT	CASSPRVAISTDTQYF
TRBV12-3/TRBV12-4	TRBJ2-3	-	-	14	TGTGCCAGCAGTTTATTAGGGGCCCAGGATACGCAGTATTTT	CASSLLGAQDTQYF
TRBV20-1	TRBJ2-3	few	TRBD2	17	TGCAGTGCTGGGACTAGCGGGAGATTGGACACATTCGATACGCAGTATTTT	CSAGTSGRLDTFDTQYF
TRBV12-3/TRBV12-4	TRBJ2-3	many	-	13	TGTGCCAGCAGCCCGACTACGACAGATACGCAGTATTTT	CASSPTTTDTQYF
TRBV4-3	TRBJ2-2	-	TRBD1	15	TGCGCCAGCAGCCGCACAGGGGGCAGCACCGGGGAGCTGTTTTTT	CASSRTGGSTGELFF
TRBV5-1	TRBJ1-2	many	TRBD1	14	TGCGCCAGCAAAGGGGACAGCCGGAACTATGGCTACACCTTC	CASKGDSRNYGYTF
TRBV28	TRBJ2-3	-	TRBD1	17	TGCGCCAGCAGCCCCCTCGGACAGGGGAGAATGTCAGATACGCAGTATTTT	CASSPLGQGRMSDTQYF
TRBV10-3	TRBJ2-1	many	TRBD2	15	TGTGCCATCAGTGTAGGACTAGCCTCCTACAATGAGCAGTTCTTC	CAISVGLASYNEQFF
TRBV5-5	TRBJ2-3	few	-	18	TGTGCCAGCAGCTTGGATTCCCTCGGATCAGGGGACACAGATACGCAGTATTTT	CASSLDSLGSGDTDTQYF
TRBV9	TRBJ2-7	-	-	14	TGTGCCAGCAGCGCTCCCTCGGGCAGGGGAGAGCAGTACTTC	CASSAPSGRGEQYF
TRBV7-6	TRBJ2-7	-	TRBD2	16	TGTGCCAGCAGCTTAGAACTAGCGGGGGGGTCGACCGAGCAGTACTTC	CASSLELAGGSTEQYF
TRBV6-5	TRBJ2-7	-	-	13	TGTGCCAGCAGCCGCGCGACAGGAGACGAGCAGTACTTC	CASSRATGDEQYF